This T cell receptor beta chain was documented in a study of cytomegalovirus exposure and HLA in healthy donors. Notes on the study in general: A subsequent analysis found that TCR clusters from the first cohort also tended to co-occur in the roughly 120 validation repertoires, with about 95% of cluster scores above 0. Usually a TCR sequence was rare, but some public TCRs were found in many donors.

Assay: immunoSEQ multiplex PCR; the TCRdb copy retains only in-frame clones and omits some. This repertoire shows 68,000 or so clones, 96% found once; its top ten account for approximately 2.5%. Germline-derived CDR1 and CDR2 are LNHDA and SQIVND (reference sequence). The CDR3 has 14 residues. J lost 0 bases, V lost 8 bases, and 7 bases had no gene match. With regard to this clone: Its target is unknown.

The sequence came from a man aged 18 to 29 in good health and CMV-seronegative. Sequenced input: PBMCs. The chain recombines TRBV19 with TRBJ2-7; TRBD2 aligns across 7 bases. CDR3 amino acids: CASARGGSSYEQYF. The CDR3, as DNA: TGTGCCAGTGCCCGGGGCGGGAGCTCCTACGAGCAGTACTTC.